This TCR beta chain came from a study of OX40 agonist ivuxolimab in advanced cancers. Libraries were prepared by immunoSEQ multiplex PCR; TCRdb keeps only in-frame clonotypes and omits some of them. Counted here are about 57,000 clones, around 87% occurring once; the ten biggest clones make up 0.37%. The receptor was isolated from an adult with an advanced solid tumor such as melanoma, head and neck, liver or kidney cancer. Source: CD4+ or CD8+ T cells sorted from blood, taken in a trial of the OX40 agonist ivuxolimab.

The CDR3 spells CASSPLTGRAEAFF. The DNA of the CDR3 is TGTGCCAGTAGCCCGCTGACAGGTAGAGCTGAAGCTTTCTTT. V gene TRBV19 combines with J gene TRBJ1-1, with D possibly being TRBD1 (6 bases). Germline V lookup: CDR1 LNHDA, CDR2 SQIVND (reference sequence). This CDR3 region has 14 residues. V lost 6 bases to trimming and J lost 6 bases, with 17 bases between them.